This TCR beta chain was sequenced in a study of OX40 agonist ivuxolimab in advanced cancers. Study overall: An agonistic anti-OX40 (CD134) antibody, ivuxolimab, was used to treat the patients. Patients with hepatocellular carcinoma, melanoma, renal cell or head and neck cancer made up the dose-escalation patients.

General study findings and limits: The 0.1-3.0 mg/kg partial responders had among the lowest clonal expansion.

J was trimmed by 2 bases and V by 2 bases; bases with no gene match: 3. CDR1 and CDR2 from the germline V gene are SGHRS and YFSETQ. The CDR3 has 16 amino acids. Only in-frame clones appear in the TCRdb table, and some are missing; sequencing was by immunoSEQ multiplex PCR. The table has 70,000 or so clones, 80% to 90% seen once. About this clone itself: Antigen specificity is unknown.

The V gene is TRBV5-1, the J gene TRBJ2-1, with TRBD2 identical over 11 bases. The specimen comprised CD4+ or CD8+ T cells sorted from blood, sampled in a trial of the OX40 agonist ivuxolimab. This clonotype originated in an adult with an advanced solid tumor such as melanoma, head and neck, liver or kidney cancer. DNA of the CDR3: TGCGCCAGCAGCTTCCAGACTAGCGGGACCTACAATGAGCAGTTCTTC. It is translated as CASSFQTSGTYNEQFF.